Following are 13 T cell receptor beta chains from one sample sequenced in a study of tumor-infiltrating lymphocytes in primary liver carcinoma. Each 20-30 mg portion of unsorted bulk tissue served as the source for co-extraction of RNA and DNA. Starting from roughly 540 ng of total RNA, TCR beta cDNA was produced with a primer in the constant region. Libraries of TCR beta came from three nested multiplex PCR rounds with slightly modified ARM-PCR. Primers for the first two PCR rounds were TRBV1-TRBV30 forward primers and a C-beta reverse primer (about 9 cycles per round). One entry per CDR3 protein, called by TCRdb with MiXCR from the multiplex PCR reads. Of almost 45,000 distinct CDR3 sequences in the sample, roughly 73% were seen once. The sequenced sample was tumor-adjacent normal liver tissue. These receptors all stem from a woman aged 25-40 years with primary liver carcinoma and hepatitis B virus infection.

In regard to this clonotype: One junction end disagrees with the germline gene, perhaps due to a read error. The chain is built from TRBV11-2 and TRBJ1-2, with D uncertain. The germline CDR1 and CDR2 sequences are SGHAT and FQNNGV. The CDR3 runs 14 residues. CDR3 DNA: TGTACCAGCAGCCCCGCAGGTACAGTCGTTGGCTACACCTTC. It specifies CTSSPAGTVVGYTF.

The rearrangement uses TRBV4-1 and TRBJ2-1; 16 positions agree with TRBD2. Germline-derived CDR1 and CDR2 are MGHRA and YSYEKL. Trimming took 1 base from V and 7 from J; bases not matched to a gene: 13. This CDR3 contains 20 residues. CDR3 nucleotides: TGCGCCAGCAGCCAAGTACCCGGGACTAGCGGGAGGGCCCCGTTTAATGAGCAGTTCTTC. It yields the protein CASSQVPGTSGRAPFNEQFF.

Turning to this clonotype: The junction does not match germline at one end; this may be a read error. V is TRBV6-2 or TRBV6-3 and J is TRBJ2-5, with D possibly matching TRBD1 (7 bases). The CDR3 is made up of 17 amino acids. CDR1 is MNHEY, CDR2 SVGEGT, per germline. CDR3 protein: CASSFNPRTGGGEAQYF. CDR3 nucleotide sequence: TGTGCAAGCAGCTTTAACCCCAGGACAGGCGGCGGGGAGGCCCAGTACTTC.

Comments on this clonotype: The conserved phenylalanine or tryptophan normally closing the CDR3 is absent here, so this likely arose from a read error. The DNA is left out, because the CDR3 cannot be placed on it with certainty; the CDR3 is given as TCRdb lists it. This chain joins TRBV11-2 and TRBJ2-1; the D call of TRBD2 is as the table states it, not checked on the DNA. Per the germline V gene, CDR1 is SGHAT and CDR2 is FQNNGV. From its first to its last residue, the CDR3 has 11 amino acids. CDR3 protein: CASSLERSPFL.

The sample holds one count of this clonotype. A much larger clone lies one base from this, so it may be a read error. The chain combines TRBV7-9 with TRBJ2-7; D not resolved. This CDR3 is 13 amino acids long. In germline, CDR1 is SEHNR, CDR2 FQNEAQ (reference sequence). In nucleotides, the CDR3 is TGTGCCAGCAGCTCCCCAGTTACCCACGAGAAGTACTTC. Its translation: CASSSPVTHEKYF. Looking up the rest from reference TRBV7-9 and TRBJ2-7 gives the full variable domain: DTGVSQNPRHKITKRGQNVTFRCDPISEHNRLYWYRQTLGQGPEFLTYFQNEAQLEKSRLLSDRFSAERPKGSFSTLEIQRTEQGDSAMYLCASSSPVTHEKYFGPGTRLTVT.

This clonotype was counted once. This chain joins TRBV4-1 and TRBJ2-4, with no clear D. The CDR3 loop spans 16 amino acids. The germline V gene encodes CDR1 MGHRA and CDR2 YSYEKL. The CDR3 bases are TGCGCATGCAGCCTAGAGATGAATAGGGTCACGAGCAAGTGGTACTTC. Protein sequence: CACSLEMNRVTSKWYF.

Notes on this clonotype: This CDR3 is missing its conserved last phenylalanine or tryptophan, likely due to a read error. The limits of the CDR3 on the DNA are not certain, so only TCRdb's listed CDR3 is given. The J gene is TRBJ1-1, the V gene TRBV4-2; the table's D call of TRBD1 was not tested on the DNA. The CDR3 spans 17 amino acids, including both terminal residues. The germline V gene has CDR1 LGHNA and CDR2 YNFKEQ. The chain's CDR3 is CASSQEGREIMNTEASY.

Worth noting for this clonotype: An end of the junction differs from the germline gene, which may be a read error. This chain links TRBV11-2 with TRBJ2-1; D is perhaps TRBD1 (5 bases). This CDR3 is built from 14 residues. The germline V gene encodes CDR1 SGHAT and CDR2 FQNNGV. The chain's CDR3 is CPSSLGWTCNEQFF. The CDR3 region has the DNA TGTCCCAGCAGCCTCGGGTGGACATGTAATGAGCAGTTCTTC.

On this clonotype itself: An end of the junction does not agree with germline; a read error may underlie this. The V gene is TRBV19, the J gene TRBJ2-2, with unresolved D. CDR3 length: 11 amino acids. Per the germline V gene, CDR1 is LNHDA and CDR2 is SQIVND (reference sequence). In DNA, the CDR3 is TGTGCCAATAGTGAAGCGGGGGAGCTGTTTTTT. Translated: CANSEAGELFF. The full variable domain, in which reference TRBV19 and TRBJ2-2 provide the parts outside the CDR3, is DGGITQSPKYLFRKEGQNVTLSCEQNLNHDAMYWYRQDPGQGLRLIYYSQIVNDFQKGDIAEGYSVSREKKESFPLTVTSAQKNPTAFYLCANSEAGELFFGEGSRLTVL.

Worth noting for this clonotype: Possible read error: a much larger clone is one base away. The V call is TRBV20-1, the J call TRBJ2-7; 14 bases align to TRBD2. This CDR3 contains 14 residues. Germline lookup yields CDR1 DFQATT and CDR2 SNEGSKA (reference sequence). The CDR3 loop reads CSASRTSGRHERYF. In DNA form, the CDR3 reads TGCAGTGCTAGTCGGACTAGCGGGAGGCACGAGCGGTACTTC.

The chain recombines TRBV5-6 with TRBJ2-1; perhaps TRBD1 as D (6 bases). The CDR3 length is 17 residues. Deletions cut 3 bases from V and 13 bases from J, with 29 bases between. CDR1 and CDR2 from the germline V gene are SGHDT and YYEEEE. CDR3 in amino acids: CASSYRVTGGLHETQFF. CDR3 DNA: TGTGCCAGCAGCTACAGGGTCACGGGCGGCCTTCATGAGACTCAGTTCTTC.

This clonotype was found once. This may arise from a read error, as a much more abundant clone is one base away. This rearrangement joins TRBV11-2 to TRBJ2-1; D perhaps matches TRBD1 (6 bases). Trimming took 7 bases from V and 10 from J, leaving 11 bases between them. CDR1 SGHAT and CDR2 FQNNGV come from the germline V gene. The CDR3 has 11 amino acids. In DNA, the CDR3 is TGTGCCAGCAACTTTGACAGGGAGCAGTTCTTC. Encoded protein: CASNFDREQFF.

With regard to this clonotype: It may be a read error: a sequence one base away is much more abundant. V gene TRBV7-9 combines with J gene TRBJ2-1, with unresolved D. The CDR3 loop spans 14 amino acids. V was shortened by 3 bases and J by 3 bases, with 9 bases between the two germline ends. The germline V gene has CDR1 SEHNR and CDR2 FQNEAQ (reference sequence). The CDR3 region has the DNA TGTGCCAGCAGCTTCATGGGGATCTACAATGAGCAGTTCTTC. Residues: CASSFMGIYNEQFF.